Reported below is one T cell receptor beta chain. Which antigen it targets is not known. The record has no base qualities; no much larger clone is one base away. This specimen comes from a study of technical replicates of blood from a few donors (dated by TCRdb to about 2017). Library preparation employed the immunoSEQ multiplex PCR assay. Not all clones reach the TCRdb copy of this immuneACCESS table, which keeps in-frame sequences only. Checked studies attribute under half of the gap to unresolved V genes and leave the rest unexplained. For this sample there are over 55,000 clones; approximately 86% appear just once. The top ten clones comprise less than 6.5% of the sample. Reading from cysteine to phenylalanine, the CDR3 counts 16 amino acids. Only CDR3 DNA remains: 48 bases, in frame from the first base. At the junction V is shortened by 3 bases and J by 9 bases, with 18 bases in between. CDR1 and CDR2 (MNHEY, SMNVEV) derive from the germline V gene (reference sequence).

The sample was PBMCs. The chain joins TRBV27 to TRBJ1-6, with the D gene not clear enough to name. The clonotype comes from a human donor in good health. Some clones in this sample may be carry-over from other donors' samples. The CDR3 reads CASSFFWDAGSSPLHF. In nucleotide form, the sequence is TGTGCCAGCAGTTTTTTCTGGGATGCGGGTAGTTCACCCCTCCACTTT.